Below, 28 T cell receptor beta chains from the same sample are listed, as sequenced in a study of Ad26.COV2.S vaccination and SARS-CoV-2 variants. Treatment of the sample: around 19 received Ad26.COV2.S at low or high dose, single or two shots; about 5 received placebo; per-sample allocation not given. On day 63 after the first injection, vaccine and placebo recipients gave samples. The method was immunoSEQ multiplex PCR; TCRdb's version includes in-frame clones alone and lacks a portion of them. The repertoire consists of about 320,000 clones, with about 82% occurring once and the leading ten covering 1.5% to 2.5%. Here the sequenced sample was peripheral blood, taken in a trial of Ad26.COV2.S vaccine versus placebo. Receptors were obtained from a person aged 18-60 years who received the Ad26.COV2.S COVID-19 vaccine or a placebo.

This chain links TRBV12-5 with TRBJ2-7; perhaps D is TRBD1 or TRBD2 (5 bases each). This CDR3 has 12 amino acids. Germline lookup yields CDR1 LGHNT and CDR2 FRNRAP. Trimming cost V 6 bases and J 3 bases, with 9 bases left between them. The DNA for the CDR3 is TGTGCTAGTGGGGGGGAAGGCTACGAGCAGTACTTC. Protein sequence: CASGGEGYEQYF.

This clone was seen a few times. The chain employs TRBV3-1 (or the pseudogene TRBV3-2) and TRBJ1-2; TRBD1 matches at 7 bases. V gave up 4 bases and J gave up 0 bases; unmatched junction bases: 11. The CDR3 length is 17 residues. The germline V gene encodes CDR1 LGHDT and CDR2 YNNKEL (reference sequence). This CDR3 reads CASSRAGQHSSNYGYTF. The CDR3 nucleotides read TGTGCCAGCAGCCGAGCGGGACAGCACTCTTCTAACTATGGCTACACCTTC.

The chain has TRBV18 and TRBJ1-1, with D maybe TRBD1 (6 bases). In germline, CDR1 is KGHSH, CDR2 LQKENI. The CDR3 sequence is 14 residues long. V lost 5 bases, J lost 3 bases, and 13 bases lay in between. The CDR3 DNA reads TGTGCCAGCTCATCGAATGCAGGGGACACTGAAGCTTTCTTT. Amino acid sequence: CASSSNAGDTEAFF.

The chain uses TRBV5-6 and TRBJ2-1; 8 bases fit TRBD1. V was pared by 3 bases and J by 1 base, with 6 bases of the junction left unmatched. This CDR3 comprises 16 residues. Looked up from germline, CDR1 is SGHDT and CDR2 is YYEEEE. CDR3 sequence: CASSSGQGKSYNEQFF. In nucleotides, the CDR3 is TGTGCCAGCAGCTCCGGACAGGGCAAATCCTACAATGAGCAGTTCTTC.

The genes are TRBV29-1 and TRBJ1-1, with a tentative D call TRBD1 (6 bases). V was clipped by 0 bases and J by 3 bases, with 14 bases between them. Germline CDR1 SQVTM, CDR2 ANQGSEA. The CDR3 spans 15 residues. The DNA of the CDR3 is TGCAGCGTTGAAGATCTGCGGGGGGCGGACACTGAAGCTTTCTTT. Protein product: CSVEDLRGADTEAFF. Full variable domain (missing parts from reference TRBV29-1 and TRBJ1-1): SAVISQKPSRDICQRGTSLTIQCQVDSQVTMMFWYRQQPGQSLTLIATANQGSEATYESGFVIDKFPISRPNLTFSTLTVSNMSPEDSSIYLCSVEDLRGADTEAFFGQGTRLTVV.

Concerning this clone: A junction end diverges from the germline sequence, so it may reflect a read error. The chain is built from TRBV30 and TRBJ2-7; 9 nucleotides agree with TRBD1. Germline V lookup: CDR1 GTSNPN, CDR2 SVGIG (reference sequence). The CDR3 contains 12 residues. This CDR3 reads CAGGQGSHEQYF. CDR3 sequence (DNA): TGTGCCGGGGGACAGGGCTCCCACGAGCAGTACTTC.

A single count supports this clone. J is TRBJ1-6 and V is TRBV4-3; the match to TRBD1 covers 8 bases. The CDR3 runs to 15 residues. The V and J ends lost 4 bases and 11 bases, in that order; junction bases with no gene match: 10. In germline, CDR1 is LGHNA, CDR2 YSLEER. The CDR3 DNA is TGCGCCAGCAGCCGCGACGGACAGGGAAGTACACCCCTCCACTTT. Residues: CASSRDGQGSTPLHF.

The rearrangement links TRBV15 to TRBJ1-1; D gene ambiguous. Trimming took off 5 bases at V and 0 bases at J, with 10 bases between the two ends. CDR1 is LNHNV and CDR2 is YYDKDF in the germline V gene (reference sequence). This CDR3 region has 14 residues. The CDR3 protein is CATSRGRLNTEAFF. CDR3 coding DNA: TGTGCCACCAGCCGCGGACGGCTGAACACTGAAGCTTTCTTT.

V gene TRBV15 combines with J gene TRBJ2-1; D may correspond to TRBD1 or TRBD2 (6 bases each). Germline V lookup: CDR1 LNHNV, CDR2 YYDKDF (reference sequence). Trimming took 5 bases from V and 9 from J, leaving 11 bases between them. CDR3 length: 12 amino acids. CDR3 loop: CATSGGGSEQFF. CDR3 nucleotide sequence: TGTGCCACCAGCGGAGGGGGTAGTGAGCAGTTCTTC.

The J gene is TRBJ2-5, the V gene TRBV25-1; weak D call: TRBD2 (5 bases). The germline V gene encodes CDR1 MGHDK and CDR2 SYGVNS. V was trimmed by 3 bases and J by 1 base, leaving 15 bases between them. The CDR3 contains 16 residues. As DNA, the CDR3 is TGTGCCAGCAGTGATCCGGGAAAAGGTGCCCAAGAGACCCAGTACTTC. This sequence encodes CASSDPGKGAQETQYF.

The gene calls are TRBV10-2 and TRBJ2-1; D gene unclear. Germline lookup yields CDR1 WSHSY and CDR2 SAAADI. V gave up 7 bases and J gave up 9 bases, with 7 bases separating them. This CDR3 contains 10 residues. CDR3 sequence: CASMGIEQFF. The DNA for the CDR3 is TGCGCCAGCATGGGGATTGAGCAGTTCTTC.

The rearrangement uses TRBV12-3 or TRBV12-4 and TRBJ1-2; D possibly corresponds to TRBD1 (5 bases). V was trimmed by 5 bases and J by 7 bases, leaving 14 bases between them. The CDR3 has 13 amino acids. This CDR3 is CASSDWGWAGYTF. CDR3 coding DNA: TGTGCCAGCAGTGATTGGGGGTGGGCTGGCTACACCTTC.

The gene calls are TRBV6-5 and TRBJ1-4; TRBD1 aligns across 7 bases. The CDR3 totals 14 residues. The V gene's germline CDR1 is MNHEY and CDR2 SVGAGI. V shed 6 bases and J 14 bases; nucleotides not matched to a gene: 15. The CDR3 sequence is CASSQDRVSEVLFF. DNA of the CDR3: TGTGCCAGCAGCCAAGACAGGGTCTCAGAGGTGCTGTTTTTT.

V usage is TRBV30 and J usage is TRBJ1-2; TRBD1 matches at 8 bases. Trimming removed 3 bases from V and 4 bases from J; junction bases left unmatched: 13. CDR3 length equals 16 residues. Germline values: CDR1 GTSNPN, CDR2 SVGIG (reference sequence). The DNA for the CDR3 is TGTGCCTGGAGGAGTAGTGGGGCAGGGGGCGCCTATGGCTACACCTTC. Encoded protein: CAWRSSGAGGAYGYTF.

The rearrangement joins TRBV5-1 to TRBJ1-3; D is uncertain. V lost 5 bases and J lost 8, with 14 bases in between. CDR1 SGHRS and CDR2 YFSETQ come from the germline V gene. CDR3 length: 13 residues. CDR3 in amino acids: CASSPRPQDTIYF. The CDR3 region has the DNA TGCGCCAGCAGTCCGAGGCCACAAGACACCATATATTTT.

V is TRBV5-6 and J is TRBJ1-1; 9 bases agree with TRBD1. This CDR3 contains 13 residues. J gave up 0 bases and V 9 bases, and 3 bases lay outside the gene matches. Germline V gene sequence: CDR1 SGHDT, CDR2 YYEEEE. The CDR3 loop reads CATGQGMNTEAFF. DNA for the CDR3: TGTGCCACCGGACAGGGGATGAACACTGAAGCTTTCTTT.

V usage is TRBV19 and J usage is TRBJ2-2; TRBD1 agrees at 7 bases. Looked up from germline, CDR1 is LNHDA and CDR2 is SQIVND (reference sequence). V was pared by 6 bases and J by 7 bases, with 8 bases of the junction left unmatched. The CDR3 loop spans 14 amino acids. The chain's CDR3 is CASSRLTGSGELFF. Written as DNA, the CDR3 is TGTGCCAGTAGCCGCCTGACAGGGAGCGGGGAGCTGTTTTTT.

The rearrangement uses TRBV7-8 and TRBJ2-5; no firm D call. Germline CDR1 reads SGHVS; CDR2 reads FQNEAQ. V was shortened by 3 bases and J by 2 bases, with 16 bases between the two germline ends. This CDR3 is built from 16 residues. CDR3 in DNA: TGTGCCAGCAGCTTGACCCTGAACCCCGGACAAGAGACCCAGTACTTC. Its translation is CASSLTLNPGQETQYF.

The chain links TRBV6-1 to TRBJ1-1; 8 bases line up with TRBD1. The CDR3 extends over 15 amino acids. The germline V gene has CDR1 MNHNS and CDR2 SASEGT. V shed 2 bases and J 2 bases; nucleotides not matched to a gene: 4. CDR3 bases: TGTGCCAGCAGTGAAAGGACAGGGTTTAACACTGAAGCTTTCTTT. It is translated as CASSERTGFNTEAFF.

This chain joins TRBV7-9 and TRBJ2-7; D assignment may be TRBD1 or TRBD2 (6 bases each). V was shortened by 6 bases and J by 0 bases, with 15 bases between the two germline ends. Germline V gene data show CDR1 as SEHNR and CDR2 as FQNEAQ (reference sequence). The length of the CDR3 is 15 residues. The CDR3 nucleotides are TGTGCCAGCAGTTTCATGGGGGGCGTCTCCTACGAGCAGTACTTC. It codes for CASSFMGGVSYEQYF.

The chain has TRBV30 and TRBJ2-5; TRBD1 aligns across 7 bases. The CDR3 is 13 amino acids. From germline, CDR1 is GTSNPN and CDR2 SVGIG (reference sequence). Trimming removed 2 bases from V and 6 bases from J; junction bases left unmatched: 6. The CDR3 protein is CAWSKGTAQTQYF. The DNA of the CDR3 is TGTGCCTGGAGTAAAGGGACAGCTCAGACCCAGTACTTC.

The V call is TRBV15, the J call TRBJ2-1; 8 nucleotides agree with TRBD1. The CDR3 is 16 residues long. Trimming at V came to 3 bases and at J to 10 bases, leaving 14 bases not matched to a gene. CDR1 is LNHNV, CDR2 YYDKDF, per germline (reference sequence). CDR3 sequence reads: CATSRGTGLKLGEQFF. For the CDR3, the DNA is TGTGCCACCAGCAGGGGGACAGGACTAAAACTGGGGGAGCAGTTCTTC. The full variable domain, completed using reference TRBV15 and TRBJ2-1, is DAMVIQNPRYQVTQFGKPVTLSCSQTLNHNVMYWYQQKSSQAPKLLFHYYDKDFNNEADTPDNFQSRRPNTSFCFLDIRSPGLGDTAMYLCATSRGTGLKLGEQFFGPGTRLTVL.

This clone was seen just once. The rearrangement uses TRBV10-3 and TRBJ1-1; D remains ambiguous. Deletions cut 4 bases from V and 0 bases from J, with 9 bases between. The CDR3 length is 14 residues. Germline-derived CDR1 and CDR2 are ENHRY and SYGVKD. The CDR3 loop is CAISVTSLNTEAFF. DNA for the CDR3: TGTGCCATCAGTGTTACTTCACTGAACACTGAAGCTTTCTTT.

V is TRBV13 and J is TRBJ2-7; D remains ambiguous. Germline CDR1 PRHDT, CDR2 FYEKMQ (reference sequence). This CDR3 comprises 14 residues. V was pared by 1 base and J by 6 bases, with 13 bases between. CDR3 sequence reads: CASSLVSARREQYF. The CDR3, as DNA: TGTGCCAGCAGCTTAGTTTCGGCTCGCCGCGAGCAGTACTTC.

The J gene is TRBJ1-6, the V gene TRBV6-6; 12 nucleotides agree with TRBD1. Germline V gene sequence: CDR1 MNHNY, CDR2 SVGAGI (reference sequence). The CDR3 contains 14 residues. V lost 6 bases, J lost 10 bases, and 4 bases stayed unmatched. The CDR3 nucleotides are TGTGCCAGCAGGCGGGACAGGGGGCGATCACCCCTCCACTTT. Translation: CASRRDRGRSPLHF.

This clone was seen just once. The chain joins TRBV2 to TRBJ2-3; D is perhaps TRBD1 (6 bases). V shed 8 bases and J shed 3 bases, with 12 bases lying between them. This CDR3 region has 13 residues. The germline V gene encodes CDR1 SNHLY and CDR2 FYNNEI. In nucleotides, the CDR3 is TGTGCCAGCGTTATAGGGGGAACAGATACGCAGTATTTT. This sequence encodes CASVIGGTDTQYF. The whole variable domain, remainder taken from reference TRBV2 and TRBJ2-3, is EPEVTQTPSHQVTQMGQEVILRCVPISNHLYFYWYRQILGQKVEFLVSFYNNEISEKSEIFDDQFSVERPDGSNFTLKIRSTKLEDSAMYFCASVIGGTDTQYFGPGTRLTVL.

The chain joins TRBV5-1 to TRBJ1-3; D remains ambiguous. V lost 3 bases to trimming and J lost 2 bases, with 9 bases between them. The V gene's germline CDR1 is SGHRS and CDR2 YFSETQ. There are 14 residues in the CDR3. CDR3 nucleotide sequence: TGCGCCAGCAGCTCCAGAGGTCCTGGAAACACCATATATTTT. It encodes CASSSRGPGNTIYF.

The rearrangement joins TRBV6-5 to TRBJ1-4; TRBD1 might be the D (6 bases). Per the germline V gene, CDR1 is MNHEY and CDR2 is SVGAGI. V lost 6 bases to trimming and J lost 5 bases, with 13 bases between them. The CDR3 covers 14 residues. The CDR3 coding sequence is TGTGCCAGCAGGCGGGGGGCTACGAATGAAAAACTGTTTTTT. Protein: CASRRGATNEKLFF.